One sample yielded the 10 T cell receptor beta chains listed below, sequenced in a study of T cells after yellow fever vaccination. TCRdb analysed the 5' RACE reads with MiXCR anew, one entry per CDR3 protein. The table lists 450,000 to 650,000 distinct CDR3 sequences, about 13% of them singletons. Sample: PBMCs, taken on the day of the yellow fever booster vaccination. The origin of the receptors is a man aged 25-45 years who received the YFV17D yellow fever vaccine.

In this sample, this clonotype turned up a few times. The chain links TRBV7-2 to TRBJ2-3; D is perhaps TRBD1 (6 bases). Germline V gene data show CDR1 as SGHTA and CDR2 as FQGNSA. The CDR3 loop spans 14 amino acids. With 4 bases removed from V and 2 bases from J, the gap between germline ends came to 10 bases. The CDR3, as DNA: TGTGCCAGCAGCTCCCAGGGGTTCACAGATACGCAGTATTTT. This codes for CASSSQGFTDTQYF.

The rearrangement joins TRBV30 to TRBJ1-5; D is unresolved. V was cut by 2 bases and J by 3 bases, with 8 bases left in between. Germline V gene data show CDR1 as GTSNPN and CDR2 as SVGIG (reference sequence). The CDR3 totals 13 residues. CDR3 sequence (DNA): TGTGCCTGGAGTTGGGGTGACAATCAGCCCCAGCATTTT. Its translation: CAWSWGDNQPQHF.

The rearrangement links TRBV7-2 to TRBJ2-3; D unclear. Germline values: CDR1 SGHTA, CDR2 FQGNSA. The V and J ends lost 7 bases and 0 bases respectively, with 14 bases between them. The CDR3 loop spans 15 amino acids. The CDR3 DNA reads as TGTGCCAGCACCTCTCCCGCACTTAGCACAGATACGCAGTATTTT. This gives the protein CASTSPALSTDTQYF.

This chain links TRBV7-6 with TRBJ2-7, with 10 bases aligning to TRBD1. Trimming at V came to 8 bases and at J to 2 bases, leaving 9 bases not matched to a gene. CDR1 is SGHVS, CDR2 FNYEAQ, per germline. CDR3 length: 15 amino acids. The CDR3 is CASARDRGQTYEQYF. CDR3 nucleotide sequence: TGTGCCAGCGCTCGCGACAGGGGGCAGACCTACGAGCAGTACTTC.

The sample holds a few counts of this clonotype. V gene TRBV6-1 combines with J gene TRBJ2-1; perhaps TRBD2 as D (6 bases). The germline CDR1 and CDR2 sequences are MNHNS and SASEGT. CDR3 length: 14 residues. Between the trimmed V and J ends, which lost 8 bases and 4 bases, there was a span of 15 bases. This CDR3 reads CASGRDSGYNEQFF. In nucleotides, the CDR3 is TGTGCCAGCGGACGGGACTCCGGATACAATGAGCAGTTCTTC.

This clonotype has just a few counts. This chain uses TRBV15 with TRBJ2-5; D may be TRBD2 (5 bases). The CDR3 extends over 12 amino acids. CDR1 and CDR2 from the germline V gene are LNHNV and YYDKDF (reference sequence). Trimming left V 5 bases short and J 7 bases short, with 11 bases between. For the CDR3, the DNA is TGTGCCACCAGCTCCTCGGGGAGGACCCAGTACTTC. Translated, it gives CATSSSGRTQYF.

This clonotype was seen a few times. V gene TRBV29-1 combines with J gene TRBJ1-1; D not certain. Per germline, CDR1 SQVTM and CDR2 ANQGSEA. V was pared by 3 bases and J by 2 bases, with 7 bases between. The CDR3 sequence is 12 residues long. This CDR3 reads CSVDSSNTEAFF. As DNA, the CDR3 is TGCAGCGTTGATAGCAGTAACACTGAAGCTTTCTTT.

This chain links TRBV11-2 with TRBJ2-2; D not certain. The germline V gene encodes CDR1 SGHAT and CDR2 FQNNGV. The CDR3 runs to 14 residues. Trimming pared 4 bases from V and 5 bases from J, leaving 11 bases between. CDR3 nucleotide sequence: TGTGCCAGCAGCTCAATGGACGGAACCGGGGAGCTGTTTTTT. Protein: CASSSMDGTGELFF.

The V and J genes are TRBV19 and TRBJ2-1, with 7 bases matching TRBD2. The V gene end was trimmed by 1 base and the J gene end by 12 bases; junction bases not matched to a gene: 3. The germline gives CDR1 LNHDA, CDR2 SQIVND (reference sequence). This CDR3 spans 12 amino acids. For the CDR3, the DNA is TGTGCCAGTAGTATAGGGCCGGGAGGGCAGTTCTTC. Protein sequence: CASSIGPGGQFF.

The V and J genes are TRBV4-3 and TRBJ1-2; 11 nucleotides line up with TRBD1. V lost 0 bases and J lost 4; bases outside the gene matches: 4. Germline CDR1 LGHNA, CDR2 YSLEER. The CDR3 is 16 amino acids. In DNA form, the CDR3 reads TGCGCCAGCAGCCAAGATCTTGGACAGGGGGCCTATGGCTACACCTTC. The encoded protein is CASSQDLGQGAYGYTF.